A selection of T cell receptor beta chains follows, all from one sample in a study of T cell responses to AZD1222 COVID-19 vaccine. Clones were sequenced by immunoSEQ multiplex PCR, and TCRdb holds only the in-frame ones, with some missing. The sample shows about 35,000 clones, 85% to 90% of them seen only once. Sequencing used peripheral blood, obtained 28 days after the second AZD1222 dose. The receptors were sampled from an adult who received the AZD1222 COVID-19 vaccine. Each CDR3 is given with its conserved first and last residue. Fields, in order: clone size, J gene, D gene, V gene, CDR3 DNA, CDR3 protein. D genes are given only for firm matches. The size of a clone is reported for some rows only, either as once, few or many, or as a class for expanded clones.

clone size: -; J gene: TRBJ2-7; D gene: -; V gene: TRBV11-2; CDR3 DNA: TGTGCCAGCAGCTTTGGAACAGGGACAAGGGAGCAGTACTTC; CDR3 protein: CASSFGTGTREQYF
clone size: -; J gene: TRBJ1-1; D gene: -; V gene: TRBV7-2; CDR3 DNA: TGTGCCAGCAGCTTACAGGGCTTGAACACTGAAGCTTTCTTT; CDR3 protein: CASSLQGLNTEAFF
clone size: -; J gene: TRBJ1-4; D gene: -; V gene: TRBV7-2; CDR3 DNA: TGTGCCAGCAGCGAACAGGGTACAACTAATGAAAAACTGTTTTTT; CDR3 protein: CASSEQGTTNEKLFF
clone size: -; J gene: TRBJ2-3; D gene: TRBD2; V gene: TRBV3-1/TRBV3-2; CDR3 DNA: TGTGCCAGCAGCCAAAGACTAGCTAGCACAGATACGCAGTATTTT; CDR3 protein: CASSQRLASTDTQYF
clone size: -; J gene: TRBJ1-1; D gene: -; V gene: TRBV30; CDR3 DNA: TGTGCCTGGACGCCGAACTCCCATGATATGAACACTGAAGCTTTCTTT; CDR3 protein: CAWTPNSHDMNTEAFF
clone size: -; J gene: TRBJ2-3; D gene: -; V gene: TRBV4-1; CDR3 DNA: TGCGCCAGCAGCCTTCGGATGCGGTCCACAGATACGCAGTATTTT; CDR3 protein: CASSLRMRSTDTQYF
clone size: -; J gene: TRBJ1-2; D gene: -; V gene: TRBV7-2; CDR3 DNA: TGTGCCAGCAGCTCTAAGCGGGCGGGACCGTCAGGGATCTATGGCTACACCTTC; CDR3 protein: CASSSKRAGPSGIYGYTF
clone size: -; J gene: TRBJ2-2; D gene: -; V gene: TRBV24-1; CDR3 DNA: TGTGCCACCGATAACACCGGGGAGCTGTTTTTT; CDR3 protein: CATDNTGELFF
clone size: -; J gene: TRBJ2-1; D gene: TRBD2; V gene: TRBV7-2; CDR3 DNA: TGTGCCAGCAGCTTAGCCCTCCTTGCAGCGGGGGGATACAATGAGCAGTTCTTC; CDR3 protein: CASSLALLAAGGYNEQFF
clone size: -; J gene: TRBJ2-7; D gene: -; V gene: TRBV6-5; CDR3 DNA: TGTGCCAGCAGTTTCCTCCTCACATACGAGCAGTACTTC; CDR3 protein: CASSFLLTYEQYF
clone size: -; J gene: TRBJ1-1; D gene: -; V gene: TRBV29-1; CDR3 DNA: TGCAGCGATTCCGCGGGGCCCACAACTGAAGCTTTCTTT; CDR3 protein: CSDSAGPTTEAFF
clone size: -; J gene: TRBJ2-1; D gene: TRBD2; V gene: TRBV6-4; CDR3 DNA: TGTGCCAGCAGTGACTCGAGCGGGAGCCGGAATGAGCAGTTCTTC; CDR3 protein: CASSDSSGSRNEQFF
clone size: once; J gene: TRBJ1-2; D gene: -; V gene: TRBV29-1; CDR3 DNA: TGCAGCGCCACAGGGAGAAACAATGGCTACACCTTC; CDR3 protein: CSATGRNNGYTF
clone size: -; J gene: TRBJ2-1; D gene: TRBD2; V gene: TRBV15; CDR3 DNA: TGTGCCACCAGCAGAGTTCCTAGCGGCCAGCAGTTCTTC; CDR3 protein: CATSRVPSGQQFF
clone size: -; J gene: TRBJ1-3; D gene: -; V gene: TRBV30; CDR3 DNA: TGTGCCTGGACTTCCAGGATAACTGGAAACACCATATATTTT; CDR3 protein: CAWTSRITGNTIYF
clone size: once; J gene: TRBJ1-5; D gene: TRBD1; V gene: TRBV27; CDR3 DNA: TGTGCCAGCAGTAGGACAGGTTCGAGCAATCAGCCCCAGCATTTT; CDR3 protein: CASSRTGSSNQPQHF
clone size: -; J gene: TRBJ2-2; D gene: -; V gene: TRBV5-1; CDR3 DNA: TGCGCCAGCAGCTTGGCCATGCGGGGGAACACCGGGGAGCTGTTTTTT; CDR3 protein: CASSLAMRGNTGELFF
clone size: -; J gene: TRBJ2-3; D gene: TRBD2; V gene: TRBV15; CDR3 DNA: TGTGCCACCAGGGCGCGAGCTAGCGGGGGTCAGGCAGATACGCAGTATTTT; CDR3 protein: CATRARASGGQADTQYF
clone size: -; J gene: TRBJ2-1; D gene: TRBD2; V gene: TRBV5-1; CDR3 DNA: TGCGCCAGCAGCACAGGGACTAGCGGGAGGATAGGGTACAATGAGCAGTTCTTC; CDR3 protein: CASSTGTSGRIGYNEQFF
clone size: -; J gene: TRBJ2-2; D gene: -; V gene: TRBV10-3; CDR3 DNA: TGTGCCATCAGTGAGTCTCTAGAGCTCACCGGGGAGCTGTTTTTT; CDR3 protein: CAISESLELTGELFF
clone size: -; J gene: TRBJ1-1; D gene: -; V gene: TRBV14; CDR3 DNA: TGTGCCAGCAGCCAAAAAAGGGGGAAGGTGAGGACTGAAGCTTTCTTT; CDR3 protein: CASSQKRGKVRTEAFF
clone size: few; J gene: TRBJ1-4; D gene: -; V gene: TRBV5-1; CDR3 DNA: TGCGCCAGCAGCACCGGATTACAGACAACTAATGAAAAACTGTTTTTT; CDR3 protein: CASSTGLQTTNEKLFF